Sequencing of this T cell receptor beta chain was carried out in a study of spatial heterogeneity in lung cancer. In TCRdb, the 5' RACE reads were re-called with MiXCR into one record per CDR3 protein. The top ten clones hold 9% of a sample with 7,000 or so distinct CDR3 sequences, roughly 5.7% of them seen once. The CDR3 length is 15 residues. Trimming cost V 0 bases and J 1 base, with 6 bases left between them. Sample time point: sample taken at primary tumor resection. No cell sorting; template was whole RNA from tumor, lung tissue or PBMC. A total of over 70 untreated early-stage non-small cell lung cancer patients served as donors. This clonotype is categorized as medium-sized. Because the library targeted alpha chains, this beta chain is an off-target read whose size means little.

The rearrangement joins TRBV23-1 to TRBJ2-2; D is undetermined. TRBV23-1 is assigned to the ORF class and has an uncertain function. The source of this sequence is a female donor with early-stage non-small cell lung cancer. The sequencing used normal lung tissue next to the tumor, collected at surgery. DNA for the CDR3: TGCGCCAGCAGTCAATCGGGCGGGAACACCGGGGAGCTGTTTTTT. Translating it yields CASSQSGGNTGELFF.